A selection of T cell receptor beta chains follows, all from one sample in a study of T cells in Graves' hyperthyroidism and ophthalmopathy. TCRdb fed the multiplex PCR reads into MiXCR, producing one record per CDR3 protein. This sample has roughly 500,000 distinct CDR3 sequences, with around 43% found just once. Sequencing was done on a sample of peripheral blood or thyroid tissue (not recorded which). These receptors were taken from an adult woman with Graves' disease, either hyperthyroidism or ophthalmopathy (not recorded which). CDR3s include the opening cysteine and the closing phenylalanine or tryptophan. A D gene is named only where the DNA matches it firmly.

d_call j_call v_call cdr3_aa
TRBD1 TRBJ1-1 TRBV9 CASSDTGGEAFF
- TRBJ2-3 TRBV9 CASSVALTSTDTQYF
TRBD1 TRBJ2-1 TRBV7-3 CASSVGQGGNEQFF
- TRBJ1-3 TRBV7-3 CASSLVQVSGNTIYF
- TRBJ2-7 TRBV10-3 CAIRIPGPYEQYF
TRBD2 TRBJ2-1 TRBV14 CASSRVAGAYNEQFF
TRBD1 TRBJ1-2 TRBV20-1 CSASRTGEGYTF
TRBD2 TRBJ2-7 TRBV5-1 CASSLERTRGENEQYF
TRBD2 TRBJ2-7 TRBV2 CASSVWLAGAIEQYF
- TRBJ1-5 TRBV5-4 CASSSGVDQPQHF
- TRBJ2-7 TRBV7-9 CASSSTGQTLYTYEQYF
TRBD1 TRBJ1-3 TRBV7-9 CASRGTVSGNTIYF
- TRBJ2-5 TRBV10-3 CAISETQETQYF
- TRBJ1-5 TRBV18 CTSSPPGQPQHF
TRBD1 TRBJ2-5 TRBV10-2 CASSEQGVLYRETQYF
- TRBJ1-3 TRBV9 CASSVDISGNTIYF
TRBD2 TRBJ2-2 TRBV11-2 CAGLAGEGELFF
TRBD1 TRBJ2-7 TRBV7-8 CASSQGTGGEQYF
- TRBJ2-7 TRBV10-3 CAIDRGYEQYF
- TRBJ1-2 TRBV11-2 CASSSGLRGSRGYTF
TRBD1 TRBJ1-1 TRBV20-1 CSARADRAGTEAFF
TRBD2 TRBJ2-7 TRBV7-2 CASSLELAGGSEQYF
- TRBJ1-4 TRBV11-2 CASSFTVPNEKLFF